Reported below is one T cell receptor beta chain. Its antigen is not identified. TCRdb reprocessed the 5' RACE reads with MiXCR, giving one entry per CDR3 protein. The sample holds approximately 680,000 distinct CDR3 sequences, about 7.1% seen once. The sample is drawn from a study of identical twins. Trimming took off 5 bases at V and 4 bases at J, with 9 bases between the two ends. The V gene's germline CDR1 is MDHEN and CDR2 SYDVKM. The CDR3 extends over 13 amino acids. General study points: Compared with unrelated sharing, twin-shared out-of-frame alpha sequences had more low-probability sequences.

These data were likewise used in another study, on yellow fever vaccine responses in identical twins. That report adds: Twins' T cell vaccine responses reportedly looked partly convergent, partly personalized.

The chain links TRBV28 to TRBJ1-3; D gene ambiguous. The sequenced sample was PBMCs. The sequence came from a young woman in good health. The CDR3 reads CASSPSNGNTIYF. The DNA of the CDR3 is TGTGCCAGCAGTCCCTCGAACGGAAACACCATATATTTT.